This T cell receptor (beta chain) derives from a study of blood T cell repertoires in COVID-19. Per germline, CDR1 MNHEY and CDR2 SVGAGI. The CDR3 is made up of 16 amino acids. Between the trimmed V and J ends, which lost 2 bases and 5 bases, there was a span of 15 bases. TCRdb's table, derived via immunoSEQ multiplex PCR, lists solely in-frame clones and lacks some. The table has 300,000 to 350,000 clones, approximately 89% seen once. The specimen sequenced was peripheral blood. The receptor was derived from a woman aged 25 to 39 with COVID-19, enrolled during active disease. The chain links TRBV6-5 to TRBJ2-2; tentative D call: TRBD2 (6 bases). The DNA of the CDR3 is TGTGCCAGCAGTTACGGAGGGGTGGTAGGGACCGGGGAGCTGTTTTTT. It encodes CASSYGGVVGTGELFF.